These T cell receptor beta chains were read from a single sample in a study of beta chain features in type 1 diabetes. Clones were sequenced by immunoSEQ multiplex PCR, and TCRdb holds only the in-frame ones, with some missing. The repertoire holds approximately 100,000 clones, with around 40% as singletons. The specimen was stem cell memory CD4+ T cells from blood. The source is a woman under 30 in good health. The CDR3 runs from the conserved cysteine through the conserved F or W. The order of the fields is CDR3 DNA, CDR3 protein, V gene, clone size, D gene, J gene. D genes are given only for firm matches. Size values are once, few and many counts, or a class for expanded clones, and some rows have none.

TGTGCCAGTAGTCCCCGGTTCATTTCCTCCTATGGCTACACCTTC CASSPRFISSYGYTF TRBV19 few - TRBJ1-2
TGTGCCAGCAGCCCCCCGGGACTAGCGGATTACAATGAGCAGTTCTTC CASSPPGLADYNEQFF TRBV7-9 - TRBD2 TRBJ2-1
TGTGCCAGCAGCTTAGTCGTACTAGCGGGATTAAATGAGCAGTTCTTC CASSLVVLAGLNEQFF TRBV7-2 few TRBD2 TRBJ2-1
TGCGCCAGCAGCTTGTATAGCAATCAGCCCCAGCATTTT CASSLYSNQPQHF TRBV5-1 - - TRBJ1-5
TGTGCCAGCTCACCCGGAGCGGGAGGGATGGAGGAGACCCAGTACTTC CASSPGAGGMEETQYF TRBV18 - TRBD2 TRBJ2-5
TGTGCCTGGAGTGGTACAGGGAATTTTCGTGGCTACACCTTC CAWSGTGNFRGYTF TRBV30 - - TRBJ1-2
TGTGCCAGCAGTTACTCACTAGCGGGAGAACCCCATGAGCAGTTCTTC CASSYSLAGEPHEQFF TRBV6-5 - TRBD2 TRBJ2-1
TGCGCCAGCAGCCAGGCTCCGGGACTAGTATTAAGAATGAATGAGCAGTTCTTC CASSQAPGLVLRMNEQFF TRBV4-1 - TRBD2 TRBJ2-1
TGTGCCAGCAGTTCGAGTTATGGCTACACCTTC CASSSSYGYTF TRBV28 - - TRBJ1-2
TGTGCCAGCTCCCGGGCTAGCGGGAGGTCTCAATACTGGCGGGGAGATACGCAGTATTTT CASSRASGRSQYWRGDTQYF TRBV28 - TRBD2 TRBJ2-3
TGTGCCAGCAGCGTAGGGTTGGGCAGAAGCTCCTACAATGAGCAGTTCTTC CASSVGLGRSSYNEQFF TRBV9 - - TRBJ2-1
TGTGCCTGGACCTCCGGCGGGAGGCGCACAGATACGCAGTATTTT CAWTSGGRRTDTQYF TRBV30 few TRBD2 TRBJ2-3
TGTGCCAGCAGTAAGGACAGGGTCCTTGGTTGGGAGACCCAGTACTTC CASSKDRVLGWETQYF TRBV7-9 few TRBD1 TRBJ2-5
TGTGCCAGCTCAGGACAGGGGAGCTACGCTGAAGCTTTCTTT CASSGQGSYAEAFF TRBV18 - TRBD1 TRBJ1-1
TGTGCCAGCATCTCCGCGGCAGCGGGGTACAATGAGCAGTTCTTC CASISAAAGYNEQFF TRBV7-9 few TRBD2 TRBJ2-1
TGTGCCTGGAGAGGGACAGGGAGTCAGCCCCAGCATTTT CAWRGTGSQPQHF TRBV30 - TRBD1 TRBJ1-5
TGTGCCAGCAGCCCGTACAGGGGGGCCTCAGATACGCAGTATTTT CASSPYRGASDTQYF TRBV9 - TRBD1 TRBJ2-3
TGTGCCAGCAGCCAAGTATACAATGAGCAGTTCTTC CASSQVYNEQFF TRBV14 few - TRBJ2-1
TGTGCCAGCAGCTCTGGACAGGGGACCTACAATGAGCAGTTCTTC CASSSGQGTYNEQFF TRBV11-3 - TRBD1 TRBJ2-1
TGTGCCAGTAGTCTCGGACTAGCGGGCCTCACAGATACGCAGTATTTT CASSLGLAGLTDTQYF TRBV19 - TRBD2 TRBJ2-3
TGTGCCAGCAGCTTAGATAGCGGAAGCTCCTACAATGAGCAGTTCTTC CASSLDSGSSYNEQFF TRBV11-3 few - TRBJ2-1
TGCGCCAGCAGCGCAGCGCCGCAAGAGACCCAGTACTTC CASSAAPQETQYF TRBV5-1 - - TRBJ2-5
TGTGCCAGTAGTATGTGGGGCCTACCTGGCAATGAGCAGTTCTTC CASSMWGLPGNEQFF TRBV19 - - TRBJ2-1
TGCAGCGTTGGGGACACGGGGATCGGCTACACCTTC CSVGDTGIGYTF TRBV29-1 few - TRBJ1-2
TGTGCCAGCAGTCCCTATAGCACAGATACGCAGTATTTT CASSPYSTDTQYF TRBV28 few - TRBJ2-3
TGTGCCAGCGGGGCTAGCGGGAGCACAGATACGCAGTATTTT CASGASGSTDTQYF TRBV19 - TRBD2 TRBJ2-3
TGTGCCAGCAGCGCACAGGGGGCGAACACTGAAGCTTTCTTT CASSAQGANTEAFF TRBV7-9 - TRBD1 TRBJ1-1